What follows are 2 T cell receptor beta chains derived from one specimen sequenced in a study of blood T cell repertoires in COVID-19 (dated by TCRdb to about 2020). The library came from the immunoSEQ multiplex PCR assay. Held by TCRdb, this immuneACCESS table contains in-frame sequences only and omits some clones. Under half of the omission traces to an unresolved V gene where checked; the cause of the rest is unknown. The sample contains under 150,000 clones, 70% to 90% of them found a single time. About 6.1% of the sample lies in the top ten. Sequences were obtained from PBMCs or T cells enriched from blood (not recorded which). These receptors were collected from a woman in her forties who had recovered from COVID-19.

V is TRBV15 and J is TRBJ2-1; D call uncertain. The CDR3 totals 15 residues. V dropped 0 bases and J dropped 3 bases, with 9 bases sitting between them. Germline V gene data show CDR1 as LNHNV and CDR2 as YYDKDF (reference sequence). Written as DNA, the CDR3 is TGTGCCACCAGCAGAGATCAAACAGACTACAATGAGCAGTTCTTC. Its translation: CATSRDQTDYNEQFF.

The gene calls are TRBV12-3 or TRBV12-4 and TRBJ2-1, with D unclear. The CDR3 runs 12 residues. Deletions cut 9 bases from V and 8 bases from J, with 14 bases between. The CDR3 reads CASSVGVYEQFF. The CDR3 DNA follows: TGTGCCAGTTCCGTCGGAGTCTATGAGCAGTTCTTC.